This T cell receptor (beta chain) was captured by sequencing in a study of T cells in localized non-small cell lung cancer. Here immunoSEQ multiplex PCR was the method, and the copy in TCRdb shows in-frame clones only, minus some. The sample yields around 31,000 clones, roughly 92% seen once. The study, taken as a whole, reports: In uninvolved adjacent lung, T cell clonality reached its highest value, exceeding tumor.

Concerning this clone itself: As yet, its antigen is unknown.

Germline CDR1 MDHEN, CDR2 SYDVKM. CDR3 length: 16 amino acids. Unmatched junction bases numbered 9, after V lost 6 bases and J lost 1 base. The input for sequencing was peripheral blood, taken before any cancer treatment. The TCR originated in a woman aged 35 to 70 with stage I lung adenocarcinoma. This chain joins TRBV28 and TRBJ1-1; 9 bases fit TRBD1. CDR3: CASSPIQGARNTEAFF. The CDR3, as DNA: TGTGCCAGCAGCCCCATACAGGGGGCCCGGAACACTGAAGCTTTCTTT.